The clone carrying this T cell receptor beta chain was recorded a few times. Its antigen is unknown. These data belong to a study of beta chain features in type 1 diabetes. Study-level findings and limits: Moderate yet significant TCRB CDR3 shortening was seen in Type 1 diabetes patients in all four CD4+ subsets. More deletions and fewer insertions at VDJ junctions were seen in type 1 diabetes patients. PCR, the amplification step, might favor shorter templates, equally in patients and controls. Compared to healthy donors, patients appeared to have naive, central memory and Treg TCRB repertoires that were more alike.

Without exception, sorted populations had purity beyond 95%. Trimming left V 5 bases short and J 1 base short, with 13 bases between. Germline assignment: CDR1 SEHNR and CDR2 FQNEAQ (reference sequence). This CDR3 is 15 amino acids long. Reverse transcribing all isolated RNA meant expressed TCRB transcripts were sequenced. Repertoires were generated with immunoSEQ multiplex PCR, while TCRdb's copy carries only in-frame clones and drops some. The sample has 150,000 to 200,000 clones, 6.5% to 8.5% seen once. The chain joins TRBV7-9 to TRBJ2-3; D is unclear. The source of this sequence is a young man with type 1 diabetes. Sequenced: central memory CD4+ T cells from blood. Here the CDR3 DNA reads TGTGCCAGCAGCCGTTCTGGTCGGGGCACAGATACGCAGTATTTT. This gives the protein CASSRSGRGTDTQYF.